This T cell receptor (beta chain) derives from a study of blood T cell repertoires in COVID-19. Across the study: COVID-19 samples from acute and convalescent phases originated in the United States, Italy and Spain. T cells, B-cell-depleted T cells, or PBMCs supplied cDNA or gDNA.

Trimming cost V 4 bases and J 0 bases, with 16 bases left between them. The CDR3 is 17 residues long. Germline CDR1 is SGHVS and CDR2 is FQNEAQ. Source study methods: Nucleated cell counts were estimated from reference gene primer amplification. Sequencing was performed with immunoSEQ multiplex PCR; in TCRdb, only in-frame clones are kept and a portion is missing. That table supplies the V and J calls and clone size; D and trimming were determined from the DNA. The sample lists 130,000 to 150,000 clones; 75% to 85% were seen once. The sequenced sample was peripheral blood. The receptor's source is a man between 60 and 70 years old with active or convalescent COVID-19. The V and J genes are TRBV7-8 and TRBJ1-3; a possible D gene is TRBD1 (5 bases). In nucleotides, the CDR3 is TGTGCCAGCAGCTGGGGGAGCGGGTACCTCTCTGGAAACACCATATATTTT. It translates to CASSWGSGYLSGNTIYF.